These T cell receptor beta chains were read from a single sample in a study of shared clonotypes between healthy human individuals. The protocol was immunoSEQ multiplex PCR, while the TCRdb copy is restricted to in-frame clones and leaves out a portion. The sample consists of over 2,000,000 clones, 93% of them appearing once. Sequencing was carried out using naive CD8+ T cells from PBMCs. The source of these receptors is a man aged 18 to 35 in good health. Some clones in this sample may be carry-over from other donors' samples. The CDR3 runs from the conserved cysteine through the conserved F or W. Fields, in order: V gene, clone size, J gene, CDR3 protein. Rows may omit the clone size; those that give it use once, few, many or a size class.

TRBV28	-	TRBJ2-3	CATSSTDTQYF
TRBV19	-	TRBJ2-7	CASSPGLAGEMQYF
TRBV6-5	-	TRBJ1-1	CASSYSSRNTEAFF
TRBV6-1	-	TRBJ2-1	CASSKVPNEQFF
TRBV5-5	-	TRBJ2-7	CASSLGGRYEQYF
TRBV7-9	-	TRBJ1-1	CASSQGWDTEAFF
TRBV4-1	few	TRBJ1-1	CASSQDPTRTGGTEAFF
TRBV29-1	-	TRBJ2-2	CSVEDGELFF
TRBV2	-	TRBJ2-1	CASRGQVYNEQFF
TRBV7-8	-	TRBJ2-1	CASSREGTSGIYNEQFF
TRBV5-1	-	TRBJ2-7	CASSWSGPFNEQYF
TRBV7-9	-	TRBJ1-2	CASSSLSTGKPPF
TRBV7-9	-	TRBJ1-2	CASRKGENYGYTF
TRBV11-2	once	TRBJ2-1	CASSLELAVGNEQFF
TRBV5-1	-	TRBJ2-7	CASSSPGLPMSEQYF
TRBV27	-	TRBJ2-6	CASSFRGPGAGANVLTF
TRBV29-1	few	TRBJ1-5	CSVVDRDQPQHF
TRBV13	-	TRBJ2-7	CASSGRDSTAYEQYF
TRBV28	-	TRBJ2-5	CASRGDGFNQETQYF
TRBV29-1	few	TRBJ2-7	CSVLAYEQYF
TRBV9	-	TRBJ1-2	CASSVVGQADGYTF
TRBV7-9	-	TRBJ2-7	CASSLGLAGVNEQYF
TRBV28	-	TRBJ2-5	CASSLNRGRGAQYF
TRBV4-2	-	TRBJ1-2	CASSQEGAGYTF
TRBV5-1	-	TRBJ2-2	CASSIRFERGLPELFF
TRBV5-4	-	TRBJ2-7	CASSSLGNEQYF
TRBV29-1	-	TRBJ2-1	CSVFRVNEQFF
TRBV19	once	TRBJ1-5	CASTDGQWGQPQHF
TRBV7-3	-	TRBJ2-1	CASSQGGYNEQFF
TRBV7-9	-	TRBJ2-5	CASSPNRDRAWETQYF
TRBV4-3	-	TRBJ2-6	CASSQDPGYSFSGANVLTF
TRBV5-6	-	TRBJ2-7	CASSAGISYEQYF
TRBV7-9	-	TRBJ2-1	CASSSDTNSIHEQFF
TRBV11-2	-	TRBJ2-1	CASSPRVGGKYNEQFF
TRBV5-1	-	TRBJ2-1	CASSLRPSGSTLYNEQFF
TRBV30	few	TRBJ1-1	CAWRVGGWDTEAFF
TRBV9	-	TRBJ2-3	CASSVYLGSHTDTQYF
TRBV5-4	-	TRBJ2-7	CASSGSWGQASEQYF
TRBV10-1	-	TRBJ1-1	CASSNGPEAFF
TRBV7-9	-	TRBJ1-4	CASSSALVKEKLFF
TRBV29-1	-	TRBJ2-2	CSVTYTGELFF